Below are 16 T cell receptor beta chains sequenced from a single sample in a study of shared clonotypes between healthy human individuals. Profiled with immunoSEQ multiplex PCR; TCRdb holds only in-frame clones, not every one. The sample has about 560,000 clones, around 81% seen once. Sequenced sample: PBMCs. The receptors stem from a woman aged 40 to 50 in good health. Some clones in this sample may be carry-over from other donors' samples.

Comments on this clone: The junction departs from germline at one end; a sequencing error may be responsible. The chain is built from TRBV6-6 and TRBJ2-7, with D unclear. The length of the CDR3 is 14 residues. Germline V gene lookup returns CDR1 MNHNY and CDR2 SVGAGI (reference sequence). The CDR3 is CASSEGPRYYEQCF. In DNA, the CDR3 is TGTGCCAGCAGCGAAGGCCCTCGGTACTACGAGCAGTGCTTC.

V gene TRBV27 combines with J gene TRBJ2-7; TRBD2 might be the D (5 bases). Germline lookup yields CDR1 MNHEY and CDR2 SMNVEV (reference sequence). Trimming took off 3 bases at V and 0 bases at J, with 9 bases between the two ends. This CDR3 is built from 14 residues. The CDR3 DNA reads TGTGCCAGCAGTTTCGGGATTCACTCCTACGAGCAGTACTTC. Its protein is CASSFGIHSYEQYF.

The chain uses TRBV6-6 and TRBJ2-3; the match to TRBD2 covers 10 bases. The CDR3 is made up of 16 amino acids. J lost 0 bases, V lost 4 bases, and 4 bases had no gene match. Germline V gene sequence: CDR1 MNHNY, CDR2 SVGAGI (reference sequence). In DNA form, the CDR3 reads TGTGCCAGCAGTTCGGGACTAGCGCAAAGCACAGATACGCAGTATTTT. Its translation is CASSSGLAQSTDTQYF.

The chain uses TRBV7-9 and TRBJ1-2; D ambiguous. Germline CDR1 reads SEHNR; CDR2 reads FQNEAQ (reference sequence). The CDR3 has 16 residues. Deletions cut 2 bases from V and 4 bases from J, with 17 bases between. CDR3 bases: TGTGCCAGCAGCTTACCAGTTCCTGCGCCACTCTATGGCTACACCTTC. It translates to CASSLPVPAPLYGYTF.

The chain links TRBV7-3 to TRBJ2-5; 7 bases fit TRBD2. The CDR3 is 15 residues long. J lost 5 bases, V lost 0 bases, and 6 bases had no gene match. CDR1 SGHTA and CDR2 FQGTGA come from the germline V gene. DNA of the CDR3: TGTGCCAGCAGCTTAACTGGGACTACGGAGGAGACCCAGTACTTC. This codes for CASSLTGTTEETQYF.

This CDR3 reads CASSLGGIQPQHF. The DNA of the CDR3 is TGTGCCAGCAGCTTAGGAGGGATTCAGCCCCAGCATTTT. This chain joins TRBV7-8 and TRBJ1-5; D is ambiguous. Germline values: CDR1 SGHVS, CDR2 FQNEAQ. The CDR3 contains 13 residues. V dropped 1 base and J dropped 6 bases, with 7 bases sitting between them.

The chain employs TRBV5-1 and TRBJ2-2; D is possibly TRBD1 (5 bases). This CDR3 has 14 amino acids. Germline-derived CDR1 and CDR2 are SGHRS and YFSETQ. Trimming took off 9 bases at V and 2 bases at J, with 14 bases between the two ends. The CDR3 here is CATRRQINTGELFF. CDR3 DNA: TGCGCCACCCGGAGACAGATAAACACCGGGGAGCTGTTTTTT.

The chain combines TRBV4-1 with TRBJ2-7; 8 nucleotides match TRBD2. This CDR3 has 18 residues. CDR1 is MGHRA and CDR2 is YSYEKL in the germline V gene. V dropped 4 bases and J dropped 4; count of bases not matched to a gene: 18. The CDR3 loop reads CASSPGAGGRSRGYEQYF. In DNA form, the CDR3 reads TGCGCCAGCAGCCCCGGGGCGGGAGGACGGTCAAGGGGATACGAGCAGTACTTC.

The chain combines TRBV29-1 with TRBJ2-3, with a weak D call TRBD2 (6 bases). The CDR3 has 15 amino acids. Germline assignment: CDR1 SQVTM and CDR2 ANQGSEA. V lost 2 bases, J lost 1 base, and 13 bases lay in between. This CDR3 reads CSVESSVRGTDTQYF. As DNA, the CDR3 is TGCAGCGTTGAATCTAGCGTTAGGGGCACAGATACGCAGTATTTT.

The rearrangement links TRBV5-1 to TRBJ1-5; D gene unclear. The CDR3 spans 16 residues. V gave up 0 bases and J gave up 0 bases, with 10 bases separating them. Germline lookup yields CDR1 SGHRS and CDR2 YFSETQ. The CDR3 here is CASSLGVSNSNQPQHF. The CDR3 DNA follows: TGCGCCAGCAGCTTGGGGGTCTCGAATAGCAATCAGCCCCAGCATTTT.

This chain joins TRBV4-2 and TRBJ2-1; D not resolved. The germline V gene has CDR1 LGHNA and CDR2 YNFKEQ. V lost 2 bases, J lost 4 bases, and 15 bases lay in between. This CDR3 comprises 16 residues. CDR3 DNA: TGTGCCAGCAGCCAAAGACCCCTTGACGGTTACAATGAGCAGTTCTTC. Residues: CASSQRPLDGYNEQFF.

V gene TRBV4-1 combines with J gene TRBJ1-5; D unresolved. Trimming pared 4 bases from V and 4 bases from J, leaving 17 bases between. The CDR3 has 16 residues. Germline CDR1 MGHRA, CDR2 YSYEKL. The DNA for the CDR3 is TGCGCCAGCAGCCTATCGTCCGGGAGCTATAATCAGCCCCAGCATTTT. It encodes CASSLSSGSYNQPQHF.

The J gene is TRBJ1-3, the V gene TRBV19; no clear D. Germline V gene lookup returns CDR1 LNHDA and CDR2 SQIVND (reference sequence). Trimming took off 6 bases at V and 4 bases at J, with 4 bases between the two ends. CDR3 length equals 11 residues. CDR3 DNA sequence: TGTGCCAGTAGACAGGGAAACACCATATATTTT. Translated, it gives CASRQGNTIYF.

This clone appeared once. J is TRBJ2-7 and V is TRBV7-2; D possibly matches TRBD1 or TRBD2 (5 bases each). Germline assignment: CDR1 SGHTA and CDR2 FQGNSA. The CDR3 extends over 18 amino acids. V was clipped by 2 bases and J by 4 bases, with 24 bases between them. The CDR3 loop is CASSLHGEPSSKGYEQYF. Written as DNA, the CDR3 is TGTGCCAGCAGCTTACACGGGGAGCCAAGTTCAAAGGGGTACGAGCAGTACTTC.

The rearrangement uses TRBV28 and TRBJ1-5, with D possibly matching TRBD1 (5 bases). There are 15 residues in the CDR3. The V and J ends lost 6 bases and 0 bases respectively, with 12 bases between them. Per germline, CDR1 MDHEN and CDR2 SYDVKM. The chain's CDR3 is CASRGTSISNQPQHF. CDR3 DNA sequence: TGTGCCAGCAGAGGGACCTCAATTAGCAATCAGCCCCAGCATTTT.

This clone showed up just a few times. V usage is TRBV28 and J usage is TRBJ1-5, with 7 bases aligning to TRBD1. CDR3 length: 15 amino acids. Germline V gene sequence: CDR1 MDHEN, CDR2 SYDVKM. V lost 4 bases and J lost 3; bases outside the gene matches: 6. The CDR3 sequence is CASSSPGGPNQPQHF. The CDR3 nucleotides are TGTGCCAGCAGTTCTCCAGGGGGTCCCAATCAGCCCCAGCATTTT.